This entry features one TCR beta chain sequence. Its antigen remains unidentified. V gave up 0 bases and J gave up 5 bases, with 13 bases separating them. CDR3 length: 16 amino acids. Per the germline V gene, CDR1 is LGHNA and CDR2 is YSLEER. The sample comes from a study of cytomegalovirus exposure and HLA in healthy donors. Primers included in the PCR were 60 Vbeta and 13 Jbeta primers. Libraries were prepared by immunoSEQ multiplex PCR; TCRdb keeps only in-frame clonotypes and omits some of them. The sample consists of under 200,000 clones, 75% to 90% of them appearing once. Study findings and constraints: HLA allele associations emerged for 17,000 or so TCR beta sequences in a later analysis, at 0.05 false discovery rate. Many donors shared some public TCRs, even though most TCR sequences were rare. For cytomegalovirus status, the classifier reportedly gave diagnoses with high specificity and sensitivity. As a later analysis revealed, most CMV-associated TCR beta chains appeared HLA-restricted.

The chain recombines TRBV4-3 with TRBJ2-2; D not certain. The sample taken for sequencing was PBMCs. This receptor was obtained from a man aged 18 to 29 in good health and CMV-seropositive. The CDR3 here is CASSQELSLITGELFF. In nucleotides, the CDR3 is TGCGCCAGCAGCCAAGAACTTTCGCTCATTACCGGGGAGCTGTTTTTT.